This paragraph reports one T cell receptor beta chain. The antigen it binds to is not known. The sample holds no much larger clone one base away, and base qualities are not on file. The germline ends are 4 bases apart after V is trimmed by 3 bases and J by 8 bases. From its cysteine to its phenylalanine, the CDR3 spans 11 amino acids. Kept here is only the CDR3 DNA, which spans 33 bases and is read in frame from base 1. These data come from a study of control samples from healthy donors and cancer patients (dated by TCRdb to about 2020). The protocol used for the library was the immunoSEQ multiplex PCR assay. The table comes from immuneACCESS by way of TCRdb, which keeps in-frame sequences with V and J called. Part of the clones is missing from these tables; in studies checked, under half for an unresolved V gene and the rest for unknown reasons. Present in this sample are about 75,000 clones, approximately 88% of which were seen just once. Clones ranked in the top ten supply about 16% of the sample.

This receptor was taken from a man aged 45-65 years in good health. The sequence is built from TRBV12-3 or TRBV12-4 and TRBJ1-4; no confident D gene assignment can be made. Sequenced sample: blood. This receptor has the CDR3 CASSFNEKLFF. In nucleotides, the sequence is TGTGCCAGCAGTTTTAACGAAAAACTGTTTTTT.